One sample yielded the 29 T cell receptor beta chains listed below, sequenced in a study of tumor-infiltrating lymphocytes in primary liver carcinoma. The authors made TCR beta cDNA from 450 to 600 ng total RNA with a constant-region primer. What produced the TCR beta libraries was three nested multiplex PCR rounds using slightly modified ARM-PCR. TRBV1-TRBV30 forward primers paired with a C-beta reverse primer were used in the first two PCR rounds, which ran approximately 10 cycles each. TCRdb reprocessed the multiplex PCR reads with MiXCR, giving one entry per CDR3 protein. Of 250,000 to 400,000 distinct CDR3 sequences in the sample, 65% were seen once. Germline DNA was also extracted, and blood RNA derived from unsorted whole blood. The sample taken for sequencing was peripheral blood. The receptors come from a man aged 40-49 years with primary liver carcinoma and hepatitis B virus infection.

The chain carries TRBV28 and TRBJ2-7; the match to TRBD2 covers 8 bases. V gave up 3 bases and J gave up 3 bases; unmatched junction bases: 10. CDR1 and CDR2 (germline): MDHEN, SYDVKM. The CDR3 is made up of 16 amino acids. The CDR3 region is CASSFPTTSVDYEQYF. The DNA of the CDR3 is TGTGCCAGCAGTTTCCCTACGACTAGCGTTGACTACGAGCAGTACTTC.

Note on this clonotype: One end of the junction fails to match germline, which may point to a read error. The chain links TRBV6-1 to TRBJ1-1; perhaps TRBD1 as D (5 bases). The germline CDR1 and CDR2 sequences are MNHNS and SASEGT. The CDR3 has 13 amino acids. In DNA, the CDR3 is TGTGTCACCAGAAGGGGTCTGAACACTGATGCTTTCTTT. This codes for CVTRRGLNTDAFF.

The V gene is TRBV5-4, the J gene TRBJ2-3; D is uncertain. The germline V and J ends were trimmed by 4 bases and 6 bases, with 12 bases remaining between them. The CDR3 covers 13 residues. Germline CDR1 and CDR2: SGHNT and YYREEE (reference sequence). The CDR3, as DNA: TGTGCCAGCAGCGCCGCCTTTGGGGATACGCAGTATTTT. It yields the protein CASSAAFGDTQYF.

This clonotype appeared many times. V is TRBV6-2 or TRBV6-3 and J is TRBJ1-1, with 7 bases lining up with TRBD1. Germline V gene sequence: CDR1 MNHEY, CDR2 SVGEGT. The CDR3 has 15 amino acids. Trimming removed 4 bases from V and 0 bases from J; junction bases left unmatched: 5. The CDR3 DNA reads as TGTGCCAGCAGTTCACCAGGGGGATTGAACACTGAAGCTTTCTTT. Translated: CASSSPGGLNTEAFF.

This sequence joins TRBV5-1 and TRBJ2-3; D is undetermined. V was cut by 4 bases and J by 5 bases, with 11 bases left in between. Germline V gene data show CDR1 as SGHRS and CDR2 as YFSETQ. The length of the CDR3 is 13 residues. DNA for the CDR3: TGCGCCAGCAGCGGCCCGCGAGAAGATACGCAGTATTTT. Protein: CASSGPREDTQYF. The full variable domain, completed using reference TRBV5-1 and TRBJ2-3, is KAGVTQTPRYLIKTRGQQVTLSCSPISGHRSVSWYQQTPGQGLQFLFEYFSETQRNKGNFPGRFSGRQFSNSRSEMNVSTLELGDSALYLCASSGPREDTQYFGPGTRLTVL.

The rearrangement joins TRBV11-2 to TRBJ2-4, with TRBD1 identical over 11 bases. CDR1 and CDR2 from the germline V gene are SGHAT and FQNNGV. The CDR3 spans 18 residues. The ends lost 4 bases at V and 4 bases at J; junction bases unmatched: 12. CDR3 region: CASSSPGGQGGIKNIQYF. The DNA of the CDR3 is TGTGCCAGCAGCTCGCCAGGGGGACAGGGGGGAATAAAAAACATTCAGTACTTC. Supplemented by reference TRBV11-2 and TRBJ2-4, the full variable domain reads EAGVAQSPRYKIIEKRQSVAFWCNPISGHATLYWYQQILGQGPKLLIQFQNNGVVDDSQLPKDRFSAERLKGVDSTLKIQPAKLEDSAVYLCASSSPGGQGGIKNIQYFGAGTRLSVL.

To note about this clonotype: A much larger clonotype is one base distant, so this may be a read error. V gene TRBV12-3 or TRBV12-4 combines with J gene TRBJ1-4, with 8 bases identical to TRBD1. The CDR3 covers 14 residues. V lost 3 bases to trimming and J lost 5 bases; unmatched junction nucleotides: 2. CDR3 residues: CASSFTGGNEKLFF. CDR3 nucleotides: TGTGCCAGCAGTTTCACAGGGGGGAATGAAAAACTGTTTTTT.

The rearrangement links TRBV11-2 to TRBJ2-3, with D uncertain. Looked up from germline, CDR1 is SGHAT and CDR2 is FQNNGV. V was trimmed by 5 bases and J by 2 bases, leaving 14 bases between them. The CDR3 extends over 15 amino acids. The CDR3 nucleotides are TGTGCCAGCAGCCTTTGGGGTACTATCACAGATACGCAGTATTTT. Its translation: CASSLWGTITDTQYF.

As concerns this clonotype: No conserved phenylalanine or tryptophan is present at the end of the CDR3, so a read error is the likely explanation. The genes are TRBV11-2 and TRBJ1-2, with a possible D match to TRBD1 (5 bases). Germline-derived CDR1 and CDR2 are SGHAT and FQNNGV. V was shortened by 5 bases and J by 8 bases, with 21 bases between the two germline ends. The CDR3 covers 15 residues. The CDR3 nucleotides read TGTGCCAGCAGCCCCCAGGGAGAGGGCATTCAAGGCTACACCTTA. It is translated as CASSPQGEGIQGYTL.

Of note for this clonotype: A much larger clone lies a single base off, so this may be a read error. The chain has TRBV6-6 and TRBJ1-6; D is possibly TRBD1 (5 bases). From germline, CDR1 is MNHNY and CDR2 SVGAGI (reference sequence). The CDR3 extends over 14 amino acids. Here the CDR3 reads CASRGRSDNSPVHF. In DNA form, the CDR3 reads TGTGCCAGCAGGGGACGGTCGGATAATTCACCCGTCCACTTT.

The DNA of the CDR3 is TGTGCCAGCAACCCCACACTGATGGGCGTGAACACTGAAGCTTTCTTT. Translating it yields CASNPTLMGVNTEAFF. This rearrangement joins TRBV11-1 to TRBJ1-1; D is uncertain. Trimming removed 7 bases at V and 0 bases at J, with 18 bases between. CDR3 length: 16 residues. Germline V gives CDR1 SGHAT, CDR2 FQDESV (reference sequence).

V gene TRBV5-1 combines with J gene TRBJ2-5; TRBD2 might be the D (6 bases). Germline CDR1 SGHRS, CDR2 YFSETQ. Trimming removed 4 bases at V and 1 base at J, with 14 bases between. This CDR3 is built from 15 residues. The CDR3 spells CASSVRLGPQETQYF. DNA for the CDR3: TGCGCCAGCAGCGTACGACTAGGGCCCCAAGAGACCCAGTACTTC.

As concerns this clonotype: Because the CDR3 is missing its conserved closing phenylalanine or tryptophan, this is likely a read error. The genes are TRBV4-3 and TRBJ2-5; no clear D gene. CDR1 and CDR2 from the germline V gene are LGHNA and YSLEER. Trimming took 0 bases from V and 4 from J, leaving 9 bases between them. This CDR3 contains 14 residues. The CDR3 sequence is CASSQESLGETQYL. DNA for the CDR3: TGCGCCAGCAGCCAAGAATCCTTAGGAGAGACCCAGTACCTC.

About this clonotype: The junction departs from the called germline gene at one end, perhaps through a read error. This rearrangement joins TRBV29-1 to TRBJ1-5, with no clear D. CDR1 and CDR2 (germline): SQVTM, ANQGSEA. The CDR3 is 11 amino acids. The CDR3 loop reads CSFVAGQPQHF. CDR3 nucleotides: TGTAGCTTTGTAGCTGGTCAGCCTCAGCATTTT.

In the case of this clonotype: A much larger clone is a single base away; this may be a read error. The chain uses TRBV5-5 and TRBJ2-7; tentatively, D is TRBD2 (6 bases). The germline V gene encodes CDR1 SGHKS and CDR2 YYEKEE (reference sequence). This CDR3 comprises 14 residues. Here the CDR3 reads CVSVPGTATYEQYF. DNA of the CDR3: TGTGTCAGCGTCCCAGGGACTGCCACCTACGAGCAGTACTTC.

Details on this clonotype: Germline and junction disagree at one end, which may indicate a read error. This sequence joins TRBV11-2 and TRBJ2-2; D not certain. CDR1 is SGHAT, CDR2 FQNNGV, per germline. CDR3 length: 15 amino acids. The CDR3 region has the DNA TGTGCCGGCAGCCCACTGTACGCGAACACCGGGGAGCTGTTTTTT. Its protein is CAGSPLYANTGELFF.

In this sample, this clonotype turned up once. A much larger clone is a single base away; this may be a read error. The rearrangement links TRBV12-3 or TRBV12-4 to TRBJ2-1; D gene uncertain. This CDR3 has 11 residues. The CDR3 region has the DNA TGTGGCAGCAGTTTTAACGGTGAGCAGTTCTTC. This translates into CGSSFNGEQFF.

The chain's CDR3 is CASSPLGRDTEAFF. For the CDR3, the DNA is TGTGCCAGCAGCCCATTGGGGAGGGACACTGAAGCTTTCTTT. The genes are TRBV7-9 and TRBJ1-1; D is undetermined. This CDR3 has 14 amino acids. CDR1 and CDR2 from the germline V gene are SEHNR and FQNEAQ (reference sequence). V was shortened by 5 bases and J by 3 bases, with 13 bases between the two germline ends.

In this sample, this clonotype turned up many times. This chain uses TRBV6-1 with TRBJ2-2; the D gene could be TRBD1 or TRBD2 (5 bases each). The CDR3 totals 15 residues. Trimming shortened V by 1 base and J by 7 bases, and 13 bases separated the two germline ends. Germline CDR1 reads MNHNS; CDR2 reads SASEGT. The CDR3 reads CASSEVRSGSGELFF. DNA of the CDR3: TGTGCCAGCAGTGAAGTGAGATCAGGGAGCGGGGAGCTGTTTTTT.

A word on this clonotype: Germline is not matched at one junction end, which may reflect a read error. CDR3: CVSSLTGLGEYEQYF. DNA of the CDR3: TGTGTCAGCAGCTTAACGGGATTGGGAGAATACGAGCAGTACTTC. The rearrangement links TRBV11-1 to TRBJ2-7; tentative D call: TRBD2 (5 bases). Germline V gene sequence: CDR1 SGHAT, CDR2 FQDESV (reference sequence). The length of the CDR3 is 15 residues.

This clonotype was counted between two and nine times. J is TRBJ2-3 and V is TRBV30, with 9 bases fitting TRBD1. The germline V gene encodes CDR1 GTSNPN and CDR2 SVGIG (reference sequence). Trimming at V came to 1 base and at J to 2 bases, leaving 7 bases not matched to a gene. The CDR3 loop spans 16 amino acids. The CDR3 region has the DNA TGTGCCTGGAGTGAATTTGGGACAGGGATCACAGATACGCAGTATTTT. This sequence encodes CAWSEFGTGITDTQYF.

With respect to this clonotype: One end of the junction is discordant with germline, which a read error may explain. The chain has TRBV24-1 and TRBJ2-1, with no clear D. The CDR3 is 12 residues long. Germline values: CDR1 KGHDR, CDR2 SFDVKD. CDR3 protein: CDTRDTYNEQFF. CDR3 nucleotide sequence: TGTGACACCAGAGACACCTACAATGAGCAGTTCTTC.

The chain employs TRBV6-6 and TRBJ2-5; D possibly corresponds to TRBD1 (6 bases). Per the germline V gene, CDR1 is MNHNY and CDR2 is SVGAGI (reference sequence). With 9 bases removed from V and 1 base from J, the gap between germline ends came to 18 bases. CDR3 length equals 15 residues. CDR3 bases: TGTGCCAGTTACGCCCTTATCAGGGGCCAAGAGACCCAGTACTTC. Translated: CASYALIRGQETQYF.

A remark on this clonotype: A clone one base away is much larger, so this may be a read error. The genes are TRBV11-2 and TRBJ2-3, with D unclear. CDR1 and CDR2 (germline): SGHAT, FQNNGV. The CDR3 runs 15 residues. CDR3 DNA: TGTGCCAGCACCTTAGGTGGGATTCCCACAGATACGCAGTATTTT. Translating gives CASTLGGIPTDTQYF.

Concerning this clonotype itself: One end of the junction does not line up with germline, which may come from a read error. This sequence joins TRBV11-2 and TRBJ2-1; D not certain. The CDR3 is made up of 13 amino acids. Germline V gene lookup returns CDR1 SGHAT and CDR2 FQNNGV. The CDR3 bases are TGTGTCAGCACCTCAGAGCTGTACAATGAGCAGTTCTTC. Its protein product is CVSTSELYNEQFF.

V and J are TRBV28 and TRBJ2-2, with TRBD1 matching over 10 bases. The CDR3 runs to 16 residues. Germline V gives CDR1 MDHEN, CDR2 SYDVKM. Unmatched junction bases numbered 10, after V lost 5 bases and J lost 7 bases. The CDR3 DNA sequence: TGTGCCAGCAGTCCTCCGGGACAGGGGTCGATCGGGGAGCTGTTTTTT. Its protein is CASSPPGQGSIGELFF.

This clonotype was counted ten times or more. The chain employs TRBV6-1 and TRBJ2-1, with TRBD2 matching over 9 bases. CDR3 size: 15 residues. Germline CDR1 is MNHNS and CDR2 is SASEGT. V shed 5 bases and J 7 bases; nucleotides not matched to a gene: 9. The chain's CDR3 is CASSPLSGSLNEQFF. The CDR3, as DNA: TGTGCCAGCAGTCCCCTTAGCGGGAGTTTGAATGAGCAGTTCTTC.

To note about this clonotype: This may stem from a read error, because a much larger clone lies one nucleotide away. CDR3 amino acids: CASSFGPDEQFF. The CDR3 region has the DNA TGTGCCAGCAGCTTCGGGCCGGATGAGCAGTTCTTC. The rearrangement links TRBV5-4 to TRBJ2-1; D is unclear. This CDR3 is built from 12 residues. Looked up from germline, CDR1 is SGHNT and CDR2 is YYREEE (reference sequence). V lost 2 bases and J lost 8, with 8 bases in between.

A remark on this clonotype: Mismatch with germline at one junction end may stem from a read error. The chain couples TRBV29-1 to TRBJ1-3; D uncertain. The germline V gene has CDR1 SQVTM and CDR2 ANQGSEA. The CDR3 is 12 residues long. For the CDR3, the DNA is TGTAGCGTAAAGCTTAGTGGAAACACCATATATTTT. Amino acids: CSVKLSGNTIYF.